Below, one T cell receptor (beta chain) is given with its context. Antigen: not known. Here immunoSEQ multiplex PCR was the method, and the copy in TCRdb shows in-frame clones only, minus some. Here the sample spans some 13,000 clones, roughly 78% being singletons. Repeated repertoire sampling spanned the course of chemoradiotherapy. This sample was taken from a study of chemoradiotherapy in HPV16-positive cancers. Study-level background: Candidate HPV-specific clones and shared TCR motifs came from two HPV16-positive patients. Study findings and constraints: Non-HPV-specific T cells did not expand in tumors during treatment, whereas candidate HPV-specific clones and E7-related motifs did. Better recurrence-free survival went with HPV-responsive T-cell expansion in HPV16-positive patients.

Trimming cost V 6 bases and J 9 bases; bases outside gene matches: 7. Germline V gene sequence: CDR1 ENHRY, CDR2 SYGVKD. The CDR3 spans 13 residues. The material was obtained from a patient who underwent chemoradiotherapy. This clonotype was sampled from a human donor with HPV-associated anogenital cancer. V and J are TRBV10-3 and TRBJ2-1, with 8 positions matching TRBD2. CDR3 sequence (DNA): TGTGCCATCAGCCCGGGAGGGACGACTGAGCAGTTCTTC. Amino acids: CAISPGGTTEQFF.